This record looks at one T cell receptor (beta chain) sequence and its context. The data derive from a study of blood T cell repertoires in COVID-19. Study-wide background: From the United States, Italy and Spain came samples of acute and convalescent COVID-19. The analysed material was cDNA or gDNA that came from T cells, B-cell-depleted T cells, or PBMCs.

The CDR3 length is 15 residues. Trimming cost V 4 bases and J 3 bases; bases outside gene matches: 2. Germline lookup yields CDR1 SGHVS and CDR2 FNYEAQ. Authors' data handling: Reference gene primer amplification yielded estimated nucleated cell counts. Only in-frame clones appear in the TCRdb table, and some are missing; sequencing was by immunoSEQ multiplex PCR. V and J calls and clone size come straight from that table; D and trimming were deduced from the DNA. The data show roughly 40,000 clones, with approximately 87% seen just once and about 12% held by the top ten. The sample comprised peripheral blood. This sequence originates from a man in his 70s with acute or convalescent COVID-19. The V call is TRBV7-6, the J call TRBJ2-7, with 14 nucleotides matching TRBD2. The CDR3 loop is CASSSGLAGVYEQYF. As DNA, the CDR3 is TGTGCCAGCAGCTCGGGACTAGCGGGAGTCTACGAGCAGTACTTC.